Sequencing of this T cell receptor (beta chain) was carried out in a study of blood T cell repertoires in COVID-19. Study information: From the United States, Italy and Spain came samples of acute and convalescent COVID-19. Sample material is recorded as cDNA or gDNA derived from T cells, B-cell-depleted T cells, or PBMCs.

Authors' methods: Estimation of nucleated cell counts was performed using reference gene primer amplification. The assay was immunoSEQ multiplex PCR, and TCRdb's table has in-frame clones only and misses some. That table supplies the V and J calls and clone size; D and trimming were determined from the DNA. The data show roughly 120,000 clones, 75% to 90% seen once. The CDR3 totals 14 residues. With 2 bases removed from V and 8 bases from J, the gap between germline ends came to 12 bases. Looked up from germline, CDR1 is MDHEN and CDR2 is SYDVKM. The material sequenced was peripheral blood. This TCR came from a woman in her 70s with acute or convalescent COVID-19. The chain recombines TRBV28 with TRBJ1-4; possibly TRBD1 for D (6 bases). For the CDR3, the DNA is TGTGCCAGCAGTTTAAGCAGGGGTTGGGAAAAACTGTTTTTT. Residues: CASSLSRGWEKLFF.